The TCR beta chain under discussion was sequenced for a study of blood T cell repertoires in COVID-19 (dated by TCRdb to the early 2020s). Context from the whole study: Samples from collaborators originated in the United States, Italy and Spain and spanned both the acute and convalescent phases of COVID-19. The repertoires were released in a freely available public database meant as a resource for research on the immune response to SARS-CoV-2. Subjects who had been exposed to COVID-19, were actively infected with it, or had recovered from it provided the deeply sampled blood TCRbeta repertoires that made up the dataset. The material from the prospective study consisted of cDNA or gDNA derived from T cells, B-cell-depleted T cells, or PBMCs. Nearly every sample came with metadata listing a de-identified subject ID, COVID-19 status, age in years and sex. Where available, HLA class I and class II types were obtained from metadata supplied by the sample provider rather than from assay-based typing. The samples were drawn from two sources: the first 160 participants of the ongoing ImmuneRACE study, and some 1,300 subjects contributed by 6 global collaborators. Beyond this particular receptor, the publication reports: The amount of clinical and demographic metadata varied by source and participant and was provided uncurated.

Each collaborating institution followed its own protocols to collect whole blood in K2EDTA tubes. For TCRbeta analysis, collaborators shipped samples as frozen whole blood, isolated PBMCs, or DNA extracted from either of those sample types. Reading the germline V gene gives CDR1 ENHRY and CDR2 SYGVKD. Clipping removes 0 bases from V and 11 bases from J, with 4 as the unmatched junction base count. The CDR3 runs 13 amino acids, cysteine and phenylalanine included. Only the CDR3 part of the read is kept: 39 bases, read in frame from the first base. On this clone itself: The antigen it recognizes is unknown. No base quality information exists; no much larger clone differs at one position.

TCRbeta CDR3 regions were amplified from genomic DNA by means of the immunoSEQ Assay, a bias-controlled multiplex PCR. In the authors' own workflow: Nucleated cell counts per sample were estimated from amplification of reference gene primers within the assay. Sequence reads were collapsed and filtered to measure the absolute abundance of every unique TCRbeta CDR3 rearrangement. Productive Simpson clonality was computed per sample as the square root of Simpson's diversity index over productive rearrangements. This is the immuneACCESS table as TCRdb keeps it, with only in-frame sequences that have V and J called. A part of the clones is gone; compared with another copy, unresolved V genes explain less than half, and the rest is unexplained. The D gene and trimming were derived from the DNA, and the V and J assignments and clone size from that table. The sample has tens of thousands of clones on record, more than 75% of them singletons. In total, the top ten clones hold approximately 18% of the sample.

This clonotype was sampled from a human donor in a cohort sampled during active COVID-19. Sequencing used peripheral blood. The V gene is TRBV10-3 and the J gene is TRBJ1-5; 7 of the junction bases match TRBD1. CDR3 sequence: CAISESGTGAQHF. At the DNA level, the sequence is TGTGCCATCAGTGAGTCAGGTACAGGGGCCCAGCATTTT.